A single sample is the source of the 22 T cell receptor beta chains below, sequenced in a study of blood T cell repertoires in COVID-19. Sequencing used immunoSEQ multiplex PCR; TCRdb keeps in-frame clones, though not all of them. The data contain 200,000 or so clones, about 88% of them seen just once; the ten biggest clones take up around 2%. Input material: PBMCs or T cells enriched from blood (not recorded which). These receptors were obtained from a woman in her 40s with acute COVID-19.

V usage is TRBV6-4 and J usage is TRBJ1-5, with 9 bases that match TRBD1. V shed 7 bases, J shed 7 bases, and the junction held 11 bases outside the gene matches. The CDR3 totals 15 residues. Germline V gene sequence: CDR1 MRHNA, CDR2 SNTAGT. The CDR3 spells CASTPGETGGQPQHF. CDR3 nucleotides: TGTGCCAGCACCCCGGGGGAGACAGGGGGGCAGCCCCAGCATTTT.

The V and J genes are TRBV5-6 and TRBJ2-5, with TRBD1 matching 7 bases. Germline trimming cut 2 bases from V and 5 bases from J; bases unmatched to any gene: 9. This CDR3 has 15 amino acids. CDR1 and CDR2 (germline): SGHDT, YYEEEE. CDR3 protein: CASSFPFDRVETQYF. In DNA, the CDR3 is TGTGCCAGCAGCTTCCCCTTTGACAGGGTGGAGACCCAGTACTTC.

V usage is TRBV10-3 and J usage is TRBJ2-1, with 8 bases matching TRBD2. Germline CDR1 ENHRY, CDR2 SYGVKD. The length of the CDR3 is 12 residues. V was pared by 4 bases and J by 13 bases, with 6 bases of the junction left unmatched. This CDR3 is CAISAGTRQQFF. In DNA form, the CDR3 reads TGTGCCATCAGTGCCGGGACTAGGCAACAGTTCTTC.

This chain links TRBV19 with TRBJ1-5; D gene uncertain. Germline values: CDR1 LNHDA, CDR2 SQIVND (reference sequence). V was pared by 7 bases and J by 2 bases, with 15 bases between. CDR3 length equals 15 residues. CDR3 residues: CASTAEDGGNQPQHF. CDR3 nucleotide sequence: TGTGCCAGTACAGCCGAGGATGGCGGCAATCAGCCCCAGCATTTT.

The V call is TRBV7-2, the J call TRBJ2-3; TRBD2 aligns across 7 bases. Unmatched junction bases numbered 7, after V lost 1 base and J lost 0 bases. Germline V gives CDR1 SGHTA, CDR2 FQGNSA. CDR3 length: 17 residues. The chain's CDR3 is CASSLEGAGSSTDTQYF. DNA for the CDR3: TGTGCCAGCAGCTTAGAAGGAGCGGGATCTAGCACAGATACGCAGTATTTT.

The rearrangement joins TRBV20-1 to TRBJ1-1, with D hard to call. V lost 3 bases to trimming and J lost 4 bases, with 6 bases between them. The germline V gene has CDR1 DFQATT and CDR2 SNEGSKA (reference sequence). This CDR3 comprises 11 residues. CDR3 region: CSASYSTEAFF. Here the CDR3 DNA reads TGCAGTGCTAGTTACAGCACTGAAGCTTTCTTT.

The rearrangement links TRBV5-5 to TRBJ2-7, with TRBD2 identical over 7 bases. V lost 2 bases and J lost 3; bases outside the gene matches: 8. This CDR3 comprises 15 residues. Germline V gene lookup returns CDR1 SGHKS and CDR2 YYEKEE (reference sequence). The CDR3 reads CASSFNLAAYYEQYF. The CDR3 DNA follows: TGTGCCAGCAGCTTTAATCTAGCGGCGTACTACGAGCAGTACTTC.

The rearrangement joins TRBV5-1 to TRBJ2-4; D is perhaps TRBD2 (5 bases). CDR3 length: 16 residues. Trimming took 0 bases from V and 3 from J, leaving 13 bases between them. Germline CDR1 reads SGHRS; CDR2 reads YFSETQ. The CDR3 spells CASSLAGGQGKNIQYF. CDR3 coding DNA: TGCGCCAGCAGCTTGGCAGGAGGCCAAGGCAAAAACATTCAGTACTTC.

This chain connects TRBV3-1 (or the pseudogene TRBV3-2) to TRBJ2-1; TRBD2 matches at 9 bases. The V gene end was trimmed by 0 bases and the J gene end by 8 bases; junction bases not matched to a gene: 2. Germline V gives CDR1 LGHDT, CDR2 YNNKEL (reference sequence). The CDR3 contains 14 residues. This chain's CDR3 is CASSQDAGGYEQFF. In DNA, the CDR3 is TGTGCCAGCAGCCAAGATGCGGGAGGGTATGAGCAGTTCTTC.

This chain connects TRBV28 to TRBJ2-5; possibly TRBD2 for D (6 bases). Trimming stripped 0 bases from V and 1 base from J, with 12 bases between. This CDR3 is 16 amino acids long. Germline V gene sequence: CDR1 MDHEN, CDR2 SYDVKM. This chain's CDR3 is CASSLWVGGAQETQYF. The CDR3 nucleotides read TGTGCCAGCAGTTTATGGGTCGGCGGGGCCCAAGAGACCCAGTACTTC.

As to this clone: The sample holds other DNA sequences that translate to the same CDR3. The DNA of the CDR3 is TGTGCCAGCAGTTACTCGGGCAGGGGGATGAACACTGAAGCTTTCTTT. This encodes CASSYSGRGMNTEAFF. The chain couples TRBV6-5 to TRBJ1-1; the match to TRBD1 covers 7 bases. Germline CDR1 reads MNHEY; CDR2 reads SVGAGI. Trimming cost V 0 bases and J 0 bases; bases outside gene matches: 4. The CDR3 is 16 amino acids.

The rearrangement joins TRBV6-5 to TRBJ2-3, with 10 bases identical to TRBD1. With V trimmed by 6 bases and J by 1 base, 4 bases remained unmatched. This CDR3 comprises 15 residues. The germline CDR1 and CDR2 sequences are MNHEY and SVGAGI. The CDR3 bases are TGTGCCAGCAGCCCCGGGACAGGGGGCACAGATACGCAGTATTTT. Protein sequence: CASSPGTGGTDTQYF.

This clone was picked up one time. The chain combines TRBV3-1 (or the pseudogene TRBV3-2) with TRBJ1-4; tentative D call: TRBD1 (6 bases). The germline gives CDR1 LGHDT, CDR2 YNNKEL (reference sequence). Trimming removed 1 base from V and 7 bases from J, with 10 bases in between. CDR3 length: 14 residues. DNA for the CDR3: TGTGCCAGCAGCCAAGCGGGGGGGCGTGAAAAACTGTTTTTT. This codes for CASSQAGGREKLFF.

This chain uses TRBV7-6 with TRBJ2-3, with 13 positions matching TRBD2. The CDR3 sequence is 17 residues long. Losses at the gene ends were 5 bases for V and 1 base for J; bases not matched to a gene: 6. Germline CDR1 is SGHVS and CDR2 is FNYEAQ. This chain's CDR3 is CASSRTTSGRRTDTQYF. CDR3 in DNA: TGTGCCAGCAGCAGAACGACTAGCGGGAGGCGCACAGATACGCAGTATTTT.

The chain recombines TRBV25-1 with TRBJ1-3; TRBD1 agrees at 7 bases. V dropped 3 bases and J dropped 4; count of bases not matched to a gene: 6. This CDR3 has 15 residues. Per germline, CDR1 MGHDK and CDR2 SYGVNS. CDR3 residues: CASSDGTEKGNTIYF. CDR3 bases: TGTGCCAGCAGTGATGGGACAGAGAAGGGAAACACCATATATTTT.

This clone was seen just once. The chain is built from TRBV4-1 and TRBJ2-7; 8 bases line up with TRBD2. The CDR3 extends over 16 amino acids. Germline lookup yields CDR1 MGHRA and CDR2 YSYEKL. The trim removed 1 base at V and 2 bases at J, leaving 7 bases unmatched. CDR3 sequence: CASSQGPAGDPYEQYF. In nucleotides, the CDR3 is TGCGCCAGCAGCCAAGGGCCAGCGGGGGACCCCTACGAGCAGTACTTC.

The rearrangement links TRBV5-4 to TRBJ2-7; TRBD2 matches 7 bases. This CDR3 comprises 14 residues. Looked up from germline, CDR1 is SGHNT and CDR2 is YYREEE (reference sequence). The trim removed 4 bases at V and 7 bases at J, leaving 11 bases unmatched. CDR3 DNA sequence: TGTGCCAGCAGCAAACAGACTAGCTGGATGGAGCAGTACTTC. Its translation is CASSKQTSWMEQYF.

The J gene is TRBJ2-1, the V gene TRBV24-1, with 7 bases lining up with TRBD2. This CDR3 region has 13 residues. V lost 4 bases and J lost 8; bases outside the gene matches: 4. Germline lookup yields CDR1 KGHDR and CDR2 SFDVKD. CDR3 residues: CATSDEGGHEQFF. In DNA form, the CDR3 reads TGTGCCACCAGTGACGAGGGAGGGCATGAGCAGTTCTTC.

The chain uses TRBV18 and TRBJ2-3; weak D call: TRBD2 (5 bases). The CDR3 has 14 amino acids. Between the trimmed V and J ends, which lost 3 bases and 5 bases, there was a span of 12 bases. From germline, CDR1 is KGHSH and CDR2 LQKENI. CDR3 in DNA: TGTGCCAGCTCACCCGCAGATGGGAGAGATACGCAGTATTTT. Translated, it gives CASSPADGRDTQYF.

This clone has a single count. This sequence joins TRBV11-2 and TRBJ2-1; no reliable D call. Trimming stripped 1 base from V and 4 bases from J, with 8 bases between. Germline CDR1 and CDR2: SGHAT and FQNNGV. The length of the CDR3 is 14 residues. In DNA form, the CDR3 reads TGTGCCAGCAGCTTAGTCTCCCTATACAATGAGCAGTTCTTC. Its translation is CASSLVSLYNEQFF.

The CDR3 DNA sequence: TGTGCCAGCAGCTTTACGGCGGGGGCCCCAGATACGCAGTATTTT. Its protein product is CASSFTAGAPDTQYF. The V call is TRBV5-4, the J call TRBJ2-3; D perhaps matches TRBD2 (7 bases). V gave up 2 bases and J gave up 4 bases, with 14 bases separating them. The CDR3 totals 15 residues. Germline V gene lookup returns CDR1 SGHNT and CDR2 YYREEE (reference sequence).

Here the CDR3 reads CASSQVRGPYEQYF. DNA for the CDR3: TGTGCCAGCAGCCAAGTGCGGGGCCCCTACGAGCAGTACTTC. V usage is TRBV14 and J usage is TRBJ2-7; possibly TRBD2 for D (6 bases). The V end was cut by 1 base, the J end by 2 bases, with 9 bases between. This CDR3 spans 14 amino acids. Germline V gene sequence: CDR1 SGHDN, CDR2 FVKESK.